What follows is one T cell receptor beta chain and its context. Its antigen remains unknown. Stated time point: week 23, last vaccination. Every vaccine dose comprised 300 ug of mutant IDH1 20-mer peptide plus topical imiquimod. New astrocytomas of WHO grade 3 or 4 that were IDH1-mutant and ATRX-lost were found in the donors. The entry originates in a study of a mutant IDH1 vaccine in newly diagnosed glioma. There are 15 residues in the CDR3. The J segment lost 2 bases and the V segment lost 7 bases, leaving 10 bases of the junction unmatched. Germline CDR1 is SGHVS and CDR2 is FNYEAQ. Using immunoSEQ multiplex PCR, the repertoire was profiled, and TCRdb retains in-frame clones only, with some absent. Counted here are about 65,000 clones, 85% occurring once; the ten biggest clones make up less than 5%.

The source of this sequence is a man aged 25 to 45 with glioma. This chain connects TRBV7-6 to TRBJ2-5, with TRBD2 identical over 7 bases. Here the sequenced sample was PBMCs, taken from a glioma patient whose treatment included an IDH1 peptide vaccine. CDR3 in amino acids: CASTEVGGTQETQYF. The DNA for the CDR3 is TGTGCCAGCACGGAAGTGGGGGGGACGCAAGAGACCCAGTACTTC.